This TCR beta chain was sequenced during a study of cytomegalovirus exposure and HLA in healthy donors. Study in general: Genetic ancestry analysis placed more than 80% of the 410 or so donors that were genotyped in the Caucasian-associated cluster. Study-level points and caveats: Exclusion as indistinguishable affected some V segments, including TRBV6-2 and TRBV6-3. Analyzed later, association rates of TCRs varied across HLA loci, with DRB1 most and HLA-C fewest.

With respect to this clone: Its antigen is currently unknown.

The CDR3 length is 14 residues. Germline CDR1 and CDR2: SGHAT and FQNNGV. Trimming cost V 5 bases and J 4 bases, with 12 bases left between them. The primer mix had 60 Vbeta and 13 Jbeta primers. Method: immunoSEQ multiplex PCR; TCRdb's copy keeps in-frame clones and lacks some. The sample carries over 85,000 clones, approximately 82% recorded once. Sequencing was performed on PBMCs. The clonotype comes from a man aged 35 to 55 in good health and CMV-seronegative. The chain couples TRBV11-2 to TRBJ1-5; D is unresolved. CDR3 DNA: TGTGCCAGCAGCCCGGGAGGGTCGAATCAGCCCCAGCATTTT. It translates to CASSPGGSNQPQHF.